The present TCR beta chain was sequenced within a study of T cell repertoires in cytomegalovirus infection (dated by TCRdb to between 2018 and 2021). Notes on the research overall: Recently identified HLA-C-restricted CMV epitopes, whose presentation resists viral immunomodulation, were targeted by peptide stimulations together with well-studied HLA-B-restricted epitopes. Because public TCR beta signatures pointed to carriage of CMV infection together with the matching HLA type, the HLA type of each donor mattered for the analysis.

Sequencing was performed on an Illumina HiSeq 1500. TCRdb ran its own pipeline on the public reads, namely fastp trimming at Q25 and MiXCR clone calling, and kept in-frame beta chains. For every CDR3 protein sequence, its rows merge into one entry that carries the most common genes and DNA. The sample contains about 830,000 distinct CDR3 sequences, approximately 29% of them found a single time. The ten largest account for roughly 12% of the sample. Per the publication, the treatment or condition label means: in vitro stimulation with specific CMV peptide epitopes to enrich CMV-specific T cells. General conclusions and limits of the study: The ex vivo response was dominated by HLA-C-restricted CMV-specific TCR beta clonotypes, which also provided the single most frequent clonotype in two of eight donors. Carriers of CMV infection plus the relevant HLA type were discriminated by the cumulative frequency of public TCR beta family members in the study cohort and in an independent roughly 370-donor cohort.

This clonotype has a single count. Its cognate antigen has yet to be identified. Base qualities are not recorded, but no much larger clone differs from it by a single base. One read alone provides weak support. Taken from the germline V gene, the CDR1 and CDR2 loops are MNHEY and SVGAGI. V lost 4 bases and J lost 2 bases, and the count of bases not matched to a germline gene is 6. The CDR3 goes from the cysteine to the phenylalanine over 15 residues. Only the CDR3 DNA is retained, 45 bases long and in frame from the first base. The sequence is built from TRBV6-5 and TRBJ2-3, with 7 middle bases fitting TRBD2. The clonotype was recovered from a human donor in good health (CMV status not recorded). Some clones in this sample may be carry-over from other donors' samples. Here the sequenced sample was cultured CD8+ T cells from PBMCs, taken from culture after CMV antigen stimulation. The nucleotide sequence reads as follows: TGTGCCAGCAGTTGGGAAGGACTAGTCACAGATACGCAGTATTTT. This yields the protein CASSWEGLVTDTQYF.